The 5 T cell receptor beta chains in this list originate from one sample, sequenced in a study of cytomegalovirus exposure and HLA in healthy donors. The PCR employed 60 Vbeta primers together with 13 Jbeta primers. The data were produced by immunoSEQ multiplex PCR, yet TCRdb's version contains in-frame clones alone and is incomplete. The sample includes roughly 150,000 clones, more than 75% of them seen just once. What was sequenced was PBMCs. The receptors were sampled from a man aged 25 to 40 in good health and CMV-seropositive.

The chain uses TRBV7-3 and TRBJ2-1; tentative D call: TRBD2 (6 bases). Germline assignment: CDR1 SGHTA and CDR2 FQGTGA. Trimming cost V 5 bases and J 3 bases, with 11 bases left between them. The CDR3 covers 14 residues. The CDR3: CASSPGVNYNEQFF. The CDR3 nucleotides are TGTGCCAGCAGCCCGGGAGTTAACTACAATGAGCAGTTCTTC.

V is TRBV27 and J is TRBJ2-7; 9 bases are shared with TRBD2. In germline, CDR1 is MNHEY, CDR2 SMNVEV (reference sequence). V trimming: 6 bases; J trimming: 6 bases; junction bases outside the gene matches: 6. The CDR3 consists of 13 residues. CDR3 DNA: TGTGCCAGCAGGGCTAGCGGGACGAGCGAGCAGTACTTC. Translated, it gives CASRASGTSEQYF.

About this clone: The junction departs from the called germline gene at one end, perhaps through a read error. The chain uses TRBV5-4 and TRBJ2-1; 10 positions match TRBD2. CDR1 is SGHNT, CDR2 YYREEE, per germline (reference sequence). The CDR3 is 15 amino acids. This chain's CDR3 is CTSSLGSGRAGEQFF. In DNA form, the CDR3 reads TGTACCAGCAGCTTGGGCAGCGGGAGGGCCGGGGAGCAGTTCTTC.

The gene calls are TRBV11-3 and TRBJ1-1; D is unresolved. The V gene lost 6 bases and the J gene lost 0 bases, with 5 bases spanning the gap. CDR3 size: 12 residues. CDR1 is SGHNT, CDR2 YENEEA, per germline. The CDR3: CASSIMNTEAFF. The CDR3 DNA reads as TGTGCCAGCAGTATAATGAACACTGAAGCTTTCTTT.

This chain uses TRBV5-4 with TRBJ2-1, with D uncertain. Germline V gene lookup returns CDR1 SGHNT and CDR2 YYREEE (reference sequence). The CDR3 extends over 12 amino acids. With 4 bases removed from V and 4 bases from J, the gap between germline ends came to 6 bases. CDR3 bases: TGTGCCAGCAGCCAACAATACAATGAGCAGTTCTTC. Residues: CASSQQYNEQFF.